Listed below are T cell receptor beta chains from one sample, sequenced in a study of technical replicates of blood from a few donors. Sequencing used immunoSEQ multiplex PCR; TCRdb keeps in-frame clones, though not all of them. The sample lists 73,000 or so clones; 90% to 95% were seen once. Sequenced material: T cells isolated from PBMCs. Every receptor here comes from a human donor in good health. The CDR3 runs from the conserved cysteine through the conserved F or W. D genes are given only for firm matches. For some rows the clone size is stated as once, few or many, or as a class when expanded; others skip it.

CDR3	DNA	D	J	V	size
CASSVASSRELFF	TGTGCCAGCAGCGTAGCTTCTAGCAGGGAGCTGTTTTTT	.	TRBJ2-2	TRBV9	once
CASSSHQGAMNTEAFF	TGTGCCAGCAGTTCCCATCAGGGGGCGATGAACACTGAAGCTTTCTTT	TRBD1	TRBJ1-1	TRBV27	.
CASSSPGGTSTDTQYF	TGTGCCAGCAGCTCCCCTGGAGGTACTAGCACAGATACGCAGTATTTT	.	TRBJ2-3	TRBV7-6	.
CASFGEGQYF	TGTGCCAGCTTTGGGGAGGGGCAGTACTTC	TRBD2	TRBJ2-7	TRBV28	.
CASSQDPQGEHTDTQYF	TGTGCCAGCAGCCAAGATCCGCAGGGGGAGCACACAGATACGCAGTATTTT	TRBD1	TRBJ2-3	TRBV4-2	.
CASSERESSYNEQFF	TGTGCCAGCAGTGAACGGGAGAGTTCCTACAATGAGCAGTTCTTC	.	TRBJ2-1	TRBV6-4	once
CASSEGLGNYEQYF	TGTGCCAGCAGTGAGGGACTAGGGAACTACGAGCAGTACTTC	TRBD2	TRBJ2-7	TRBV2	.
CASSSNPPSLLQNEQFF	TGTGCCAGCAGCTCAAATCCCCCTAGCCTACTACAAAATGAGCAGTTCTTC	.	TRBJ2-1	TRBV4-2	.
CASSLEQGAETQYF	TGTGCCAGCAGCTTAGAGCAGGGGGCAGAGACCCAGTACTTC	TRBD1	TRBJ2-5	TRBV7-8	.
CASSSSTLSYEQYF	TGTGCCAGCAGCTCGTCTACTCTCTCCTACGAGCAGTACTTC	.	TRBJ2-7	TRBV7-9	once
CAAHTGGVGNEQFF	TGCGCAGCCCACACAGGGGGCGTGGGCAATGAGCAGTTCTTC	TRBD1	TRBJ2-1	TRBV7-9	.
CASSPLGGGFTGELFF	TGTGCCAGCAGCCCCCTGGGGGGAGGGTTCACCGGGGAGCTGTTTTTT	TRBD2	TRBJ2-2	TRBV6-6	.
CASSISGGLLEQYF	TGTGCCAGTAGTATATCGGGAGGGCTGCTTGAGCAGTACTTC	TRBD2	TRBJ2-7	TRBV19	.
CASNFTAFAAYEQYF	TGCGCCAGCAATTTCACAGCCTTTGCCGCCTACGAGCAGTACTTC	.	TRBJ2-7	TRBV10-2	.
CASSLGQGGWQPQHF	TGTGCCAGCAGCTTGGGACAGGGGGGGTGGCAGCCCCAGCATTTT	TRBD1	TRBJ1-5	TRBV5-8	.
CASSSEPLAGGKETQYF	TGTGCCAGCAGCTCCGAACCCTTAGCGGGGGGCAAAGAGACCCAGTACTTC	TRBD2	TRBJ2-5	TRBV11-3	once
CASSLTQGSYF	TGTGCCAGCAGTTTAACCCAGGGTTCGTACTTC	.	TRBJ2-4	TRBV28	.
CASIGGSGRAYEQFF	TGTGCCAGCATCGGCGGAAGCGGGAGGGCCTATGAGCAGTTCTTC	TRBD2	TRBJ2-1	TRBV28	once
CASSVGYGVNRGETQYF	TGTGCCAGCAGCGTAGGGTACGGGGTTAACCGAGGGGAGACCCAGTACTTC	.	TRBJ2-5	TRBV9	.
CASSKLHRAGEQYF	TGTGCCAGCAGTAAGTTACACAGGGCTGGGGAGCAGTACTTC	.	TRBJ2-7	TRBV6-5	.
CASSSRAGHGASSYNEQFF	TGTGCCAGCAGCTCCCGGGCGGGCCACGGCGCCAGCTCCTACAATGAGCAGTTCTTC	.	TRBJ2-1	TRBV11-3	.
CASSERTGGGDEQFF	TGTGCCAGCAGTGAAAGGACAGGGGGCGGGGATGAGCAGTTCTTC	TRBD1	TRBJ2-1	TRBV6-4	.
CASSPLGGEQFF	TGTGCCAGCAGTCCCCTCGGTGGTGAGCAGTTCTTC	.	TRBJ2-1	TRBV28	.
CASSSTWEGGSDTQYF	TGTGCCAGCAGCTCGACCTGGGAGGGGGGATCAGATACGCAGTATTTT	.	TRBJ2-3	TRBV11-2	.